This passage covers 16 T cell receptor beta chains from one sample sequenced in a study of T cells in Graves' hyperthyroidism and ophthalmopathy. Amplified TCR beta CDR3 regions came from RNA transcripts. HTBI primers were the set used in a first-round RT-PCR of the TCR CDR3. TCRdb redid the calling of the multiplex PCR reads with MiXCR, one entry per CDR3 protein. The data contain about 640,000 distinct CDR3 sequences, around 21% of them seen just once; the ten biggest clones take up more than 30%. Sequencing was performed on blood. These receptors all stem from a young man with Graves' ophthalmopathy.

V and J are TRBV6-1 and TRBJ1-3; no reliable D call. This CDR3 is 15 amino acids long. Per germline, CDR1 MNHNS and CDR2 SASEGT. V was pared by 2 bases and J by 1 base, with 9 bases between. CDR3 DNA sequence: TGTGCCAGCAGTGAAATACCCCTTTCTGGAAACACCATATATTTT. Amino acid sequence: CASSEIPLSGNTIYF.

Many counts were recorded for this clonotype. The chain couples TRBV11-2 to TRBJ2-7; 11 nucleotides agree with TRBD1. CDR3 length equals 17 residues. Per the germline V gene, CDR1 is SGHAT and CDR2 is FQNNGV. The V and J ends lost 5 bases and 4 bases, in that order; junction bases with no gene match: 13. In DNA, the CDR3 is TGTGCCAGCAGCCCGTTGGAAAGGACAGGGGGCGGTTACGAGCAGTACTTC. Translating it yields CASSPLERTGGGYEQYF.

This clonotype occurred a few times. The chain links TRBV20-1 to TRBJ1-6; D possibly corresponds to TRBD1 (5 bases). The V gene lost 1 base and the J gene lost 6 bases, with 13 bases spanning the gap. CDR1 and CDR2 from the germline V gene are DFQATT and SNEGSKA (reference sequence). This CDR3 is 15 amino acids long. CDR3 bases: TGCAGTGCTAGAGGGACGGGACCTAGTAATTCACCCCTCCACTTT. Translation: CSARGTGPSNSPLHF.

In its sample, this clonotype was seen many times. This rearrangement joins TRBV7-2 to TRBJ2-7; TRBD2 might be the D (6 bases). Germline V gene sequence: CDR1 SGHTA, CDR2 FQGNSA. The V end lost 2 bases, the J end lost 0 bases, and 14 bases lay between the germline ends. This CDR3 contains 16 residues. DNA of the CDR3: TGTGCCAGCAGCTTATCCACGGGACTGAGCTCCTACGAGCAGTACTTC. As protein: CASSLSTGLSSYEQYF.

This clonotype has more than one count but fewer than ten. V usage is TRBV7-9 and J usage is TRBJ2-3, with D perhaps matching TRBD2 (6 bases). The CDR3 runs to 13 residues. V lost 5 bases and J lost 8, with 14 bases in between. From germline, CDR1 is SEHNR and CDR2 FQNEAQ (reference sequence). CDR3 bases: TGTGCCAGCAGCCCGGCGGAGGGACGTACGCAGTATTTT. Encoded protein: CASSPAEGRTQYF.

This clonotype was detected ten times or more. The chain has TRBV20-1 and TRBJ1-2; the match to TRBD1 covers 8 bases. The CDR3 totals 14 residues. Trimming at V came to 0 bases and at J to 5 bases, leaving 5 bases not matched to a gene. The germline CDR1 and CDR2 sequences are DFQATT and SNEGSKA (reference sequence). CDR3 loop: CSARDTDREYGYTF. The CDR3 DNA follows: TGCAGTGCTAGAGATACGGACAGGGAATATGGCTACACCTTC.

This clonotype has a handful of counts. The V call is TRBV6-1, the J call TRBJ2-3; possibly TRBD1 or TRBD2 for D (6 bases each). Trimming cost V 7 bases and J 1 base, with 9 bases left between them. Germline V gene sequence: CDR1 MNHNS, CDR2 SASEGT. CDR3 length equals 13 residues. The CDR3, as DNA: TGTGCCAGCAAACGGGGGCGCACAGATACGCAGTATTTT. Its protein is CASKRGRTDTQYF.

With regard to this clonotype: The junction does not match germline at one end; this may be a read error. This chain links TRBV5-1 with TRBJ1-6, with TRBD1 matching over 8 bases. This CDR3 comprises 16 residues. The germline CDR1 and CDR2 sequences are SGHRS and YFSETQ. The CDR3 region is CASSKVIDRGFSPLHF. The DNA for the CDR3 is TGTGCCAGCAGTAAGGTTATAGACAGGGGATTTTCACCCCTCCACTTT.

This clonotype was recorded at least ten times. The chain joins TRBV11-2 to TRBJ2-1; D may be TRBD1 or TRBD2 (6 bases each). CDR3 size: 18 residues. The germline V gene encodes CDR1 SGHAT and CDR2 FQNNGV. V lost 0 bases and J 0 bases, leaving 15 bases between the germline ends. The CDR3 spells CASSLEVGGFFSYNEQFF. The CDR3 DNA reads TGTGCCAGCAGCTTAGAGGTGGGGGGCTTCTTCTCCTACAATGAGCAGTTCTTC.

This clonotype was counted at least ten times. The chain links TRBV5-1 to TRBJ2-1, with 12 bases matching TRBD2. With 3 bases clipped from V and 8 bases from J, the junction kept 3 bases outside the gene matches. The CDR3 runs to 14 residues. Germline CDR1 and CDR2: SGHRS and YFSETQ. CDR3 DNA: TGCGCCAGCAGCTCTAGCGGGAGGGCCTATGAGCAGTTCTTC. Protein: CASSSSGRAYEQFF.

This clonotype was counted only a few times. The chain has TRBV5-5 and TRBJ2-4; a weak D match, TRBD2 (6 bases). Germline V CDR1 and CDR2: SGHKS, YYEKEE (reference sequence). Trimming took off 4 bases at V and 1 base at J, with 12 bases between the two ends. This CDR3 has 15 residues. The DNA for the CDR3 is TGTGCCAGCAGCGATATCGCGGGGGCCAAAAACATTCAGTACTTC. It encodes CASSDIAGAKNIQYF. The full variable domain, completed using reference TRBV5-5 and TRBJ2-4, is DAGVTQSPTHLIKTRGQQVTLRCSPISGHKSVSWYQQVLGQGPQFIFQYYEKEERGRGNFPDRFSARQFPNYSSELNVNALLLGDSALYLCASSDIAGAKNIQYFGAGTRLSVL.

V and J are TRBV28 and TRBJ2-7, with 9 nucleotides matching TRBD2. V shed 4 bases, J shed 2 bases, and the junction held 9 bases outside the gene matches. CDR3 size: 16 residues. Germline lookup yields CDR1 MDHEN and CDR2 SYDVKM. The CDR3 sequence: CASSSPGLAVPYEQYF. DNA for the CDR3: TGTGCCAGCAGTTCACCGGGACTAGCAGTACCCTACGAGCAGTACTTC.

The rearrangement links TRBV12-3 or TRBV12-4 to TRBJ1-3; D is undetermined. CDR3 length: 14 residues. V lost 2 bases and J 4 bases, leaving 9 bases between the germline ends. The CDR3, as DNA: TGTGCCAGCAGTTTACAGACATTCGGAAACACCATATATTTT. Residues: CASSLQTFGNTIYF.

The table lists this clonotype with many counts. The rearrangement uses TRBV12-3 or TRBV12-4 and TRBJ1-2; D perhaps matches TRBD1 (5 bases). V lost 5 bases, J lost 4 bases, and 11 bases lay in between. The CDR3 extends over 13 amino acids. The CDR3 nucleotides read TGTGCCAGCAGTACTGACAGAAGCTATGGCTACACCTTC. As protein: CASSTDRSYGYTF.

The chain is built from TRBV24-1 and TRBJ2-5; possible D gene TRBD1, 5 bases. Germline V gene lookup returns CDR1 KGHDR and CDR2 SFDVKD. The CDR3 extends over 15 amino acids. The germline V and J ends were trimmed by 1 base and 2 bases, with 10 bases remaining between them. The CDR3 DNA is TGTGCCACCAGTGATTTCGGTCAGGGTCAAGAGACCCAGTACTTC. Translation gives CATSDFGQGQETQYF.

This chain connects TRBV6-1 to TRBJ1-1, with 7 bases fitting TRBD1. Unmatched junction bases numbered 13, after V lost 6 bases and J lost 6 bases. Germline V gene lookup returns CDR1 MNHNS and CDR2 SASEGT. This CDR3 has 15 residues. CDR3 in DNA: TGTGCCAGCAGAACGACAGGGTCAAGGGGGGCTGAAGCTTTCTTT. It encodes CASRTTGSRGAEAFF.